This T cell receptor (beta chain) was identified during a study of blood T cell repertoires in COVID-19. In the study overall: Sample material is recorded as cDNA or gDNA derived from T cells, B-cell-depleted T cells, or PBMCs.

Trimming removed 4 bases from V and 4 bases from J, with 17 bases in between. CDR1 and CDR2 (germline): LGHDT, YNNKEL (reference sequence). The CDR3 length is 16 residues. This table comes from immunoSEQ multiplex PCR, and its TCRdb copy is limited to in-frame clones, with some not included. The sample records under 200,000 clones, around four fifths being singletons. This chain joins TRBV3-1 (or the pseudogene TRBV3-2) and TRBJ1-3, with D uncertain. The sample taken for sequencing was peripheral blood. The receptor's source is a woman of 80 years or more with COVID-19, enrolled during active disease. In DNA form, the CDR3 reads TGTGCCAGCAGCCCGCATGGGTGGGCAGGAGGAAACACCATATATTTT. This codes for CASSPHGWAGGNTIYF.